This T cell receptor beta chain emerged from a study of blood T cell repertoires in COVID-19. About the research overall: Acute-phase and convalescent COVID-19 samples originated in the United States, Italy and Spain. PBMCs, B-cell-depleted T cells, or T cells were the source of the cDNA or gDNA that made up the material.

The V end lost 2 bases, the J end lost 1 base, and 14 bases lay between the germline ends. The CDR3 consists of 16 residues. The germline V gene has CDR1 LGHDT and CDR2 YNNKEL (reference sequence). Per the original data handling: The assay estimated nucleated cells by amplifying reference gene primers. Clones were sequenced by immunoSEQ multiplex PCR, and TCRdb holds only the in-frame ones, with some missing. The V and J calls and clone size come from that table; D and trimming were worked out from the DNA. Counted here are about 380,000 clones, roughly 90% occurring once; the ten biggest clones make up roughly 1.2%.

Sequencing input: peripheral blood. The genes are TRBV3-1 (or the pseudogene TRBV3-2) and TRBJ2-5; D unclear. This TCR was recovered from a man aged 40-55 years with acute or convalescent COVID-19. This chain's CDR3 is CASSQRRQILQETQYF. In DNA, the CDR3 is TGTGCCAGCAGCCAACGAAGACAAATCCTCCAAGAGACCCAGTACTTC.